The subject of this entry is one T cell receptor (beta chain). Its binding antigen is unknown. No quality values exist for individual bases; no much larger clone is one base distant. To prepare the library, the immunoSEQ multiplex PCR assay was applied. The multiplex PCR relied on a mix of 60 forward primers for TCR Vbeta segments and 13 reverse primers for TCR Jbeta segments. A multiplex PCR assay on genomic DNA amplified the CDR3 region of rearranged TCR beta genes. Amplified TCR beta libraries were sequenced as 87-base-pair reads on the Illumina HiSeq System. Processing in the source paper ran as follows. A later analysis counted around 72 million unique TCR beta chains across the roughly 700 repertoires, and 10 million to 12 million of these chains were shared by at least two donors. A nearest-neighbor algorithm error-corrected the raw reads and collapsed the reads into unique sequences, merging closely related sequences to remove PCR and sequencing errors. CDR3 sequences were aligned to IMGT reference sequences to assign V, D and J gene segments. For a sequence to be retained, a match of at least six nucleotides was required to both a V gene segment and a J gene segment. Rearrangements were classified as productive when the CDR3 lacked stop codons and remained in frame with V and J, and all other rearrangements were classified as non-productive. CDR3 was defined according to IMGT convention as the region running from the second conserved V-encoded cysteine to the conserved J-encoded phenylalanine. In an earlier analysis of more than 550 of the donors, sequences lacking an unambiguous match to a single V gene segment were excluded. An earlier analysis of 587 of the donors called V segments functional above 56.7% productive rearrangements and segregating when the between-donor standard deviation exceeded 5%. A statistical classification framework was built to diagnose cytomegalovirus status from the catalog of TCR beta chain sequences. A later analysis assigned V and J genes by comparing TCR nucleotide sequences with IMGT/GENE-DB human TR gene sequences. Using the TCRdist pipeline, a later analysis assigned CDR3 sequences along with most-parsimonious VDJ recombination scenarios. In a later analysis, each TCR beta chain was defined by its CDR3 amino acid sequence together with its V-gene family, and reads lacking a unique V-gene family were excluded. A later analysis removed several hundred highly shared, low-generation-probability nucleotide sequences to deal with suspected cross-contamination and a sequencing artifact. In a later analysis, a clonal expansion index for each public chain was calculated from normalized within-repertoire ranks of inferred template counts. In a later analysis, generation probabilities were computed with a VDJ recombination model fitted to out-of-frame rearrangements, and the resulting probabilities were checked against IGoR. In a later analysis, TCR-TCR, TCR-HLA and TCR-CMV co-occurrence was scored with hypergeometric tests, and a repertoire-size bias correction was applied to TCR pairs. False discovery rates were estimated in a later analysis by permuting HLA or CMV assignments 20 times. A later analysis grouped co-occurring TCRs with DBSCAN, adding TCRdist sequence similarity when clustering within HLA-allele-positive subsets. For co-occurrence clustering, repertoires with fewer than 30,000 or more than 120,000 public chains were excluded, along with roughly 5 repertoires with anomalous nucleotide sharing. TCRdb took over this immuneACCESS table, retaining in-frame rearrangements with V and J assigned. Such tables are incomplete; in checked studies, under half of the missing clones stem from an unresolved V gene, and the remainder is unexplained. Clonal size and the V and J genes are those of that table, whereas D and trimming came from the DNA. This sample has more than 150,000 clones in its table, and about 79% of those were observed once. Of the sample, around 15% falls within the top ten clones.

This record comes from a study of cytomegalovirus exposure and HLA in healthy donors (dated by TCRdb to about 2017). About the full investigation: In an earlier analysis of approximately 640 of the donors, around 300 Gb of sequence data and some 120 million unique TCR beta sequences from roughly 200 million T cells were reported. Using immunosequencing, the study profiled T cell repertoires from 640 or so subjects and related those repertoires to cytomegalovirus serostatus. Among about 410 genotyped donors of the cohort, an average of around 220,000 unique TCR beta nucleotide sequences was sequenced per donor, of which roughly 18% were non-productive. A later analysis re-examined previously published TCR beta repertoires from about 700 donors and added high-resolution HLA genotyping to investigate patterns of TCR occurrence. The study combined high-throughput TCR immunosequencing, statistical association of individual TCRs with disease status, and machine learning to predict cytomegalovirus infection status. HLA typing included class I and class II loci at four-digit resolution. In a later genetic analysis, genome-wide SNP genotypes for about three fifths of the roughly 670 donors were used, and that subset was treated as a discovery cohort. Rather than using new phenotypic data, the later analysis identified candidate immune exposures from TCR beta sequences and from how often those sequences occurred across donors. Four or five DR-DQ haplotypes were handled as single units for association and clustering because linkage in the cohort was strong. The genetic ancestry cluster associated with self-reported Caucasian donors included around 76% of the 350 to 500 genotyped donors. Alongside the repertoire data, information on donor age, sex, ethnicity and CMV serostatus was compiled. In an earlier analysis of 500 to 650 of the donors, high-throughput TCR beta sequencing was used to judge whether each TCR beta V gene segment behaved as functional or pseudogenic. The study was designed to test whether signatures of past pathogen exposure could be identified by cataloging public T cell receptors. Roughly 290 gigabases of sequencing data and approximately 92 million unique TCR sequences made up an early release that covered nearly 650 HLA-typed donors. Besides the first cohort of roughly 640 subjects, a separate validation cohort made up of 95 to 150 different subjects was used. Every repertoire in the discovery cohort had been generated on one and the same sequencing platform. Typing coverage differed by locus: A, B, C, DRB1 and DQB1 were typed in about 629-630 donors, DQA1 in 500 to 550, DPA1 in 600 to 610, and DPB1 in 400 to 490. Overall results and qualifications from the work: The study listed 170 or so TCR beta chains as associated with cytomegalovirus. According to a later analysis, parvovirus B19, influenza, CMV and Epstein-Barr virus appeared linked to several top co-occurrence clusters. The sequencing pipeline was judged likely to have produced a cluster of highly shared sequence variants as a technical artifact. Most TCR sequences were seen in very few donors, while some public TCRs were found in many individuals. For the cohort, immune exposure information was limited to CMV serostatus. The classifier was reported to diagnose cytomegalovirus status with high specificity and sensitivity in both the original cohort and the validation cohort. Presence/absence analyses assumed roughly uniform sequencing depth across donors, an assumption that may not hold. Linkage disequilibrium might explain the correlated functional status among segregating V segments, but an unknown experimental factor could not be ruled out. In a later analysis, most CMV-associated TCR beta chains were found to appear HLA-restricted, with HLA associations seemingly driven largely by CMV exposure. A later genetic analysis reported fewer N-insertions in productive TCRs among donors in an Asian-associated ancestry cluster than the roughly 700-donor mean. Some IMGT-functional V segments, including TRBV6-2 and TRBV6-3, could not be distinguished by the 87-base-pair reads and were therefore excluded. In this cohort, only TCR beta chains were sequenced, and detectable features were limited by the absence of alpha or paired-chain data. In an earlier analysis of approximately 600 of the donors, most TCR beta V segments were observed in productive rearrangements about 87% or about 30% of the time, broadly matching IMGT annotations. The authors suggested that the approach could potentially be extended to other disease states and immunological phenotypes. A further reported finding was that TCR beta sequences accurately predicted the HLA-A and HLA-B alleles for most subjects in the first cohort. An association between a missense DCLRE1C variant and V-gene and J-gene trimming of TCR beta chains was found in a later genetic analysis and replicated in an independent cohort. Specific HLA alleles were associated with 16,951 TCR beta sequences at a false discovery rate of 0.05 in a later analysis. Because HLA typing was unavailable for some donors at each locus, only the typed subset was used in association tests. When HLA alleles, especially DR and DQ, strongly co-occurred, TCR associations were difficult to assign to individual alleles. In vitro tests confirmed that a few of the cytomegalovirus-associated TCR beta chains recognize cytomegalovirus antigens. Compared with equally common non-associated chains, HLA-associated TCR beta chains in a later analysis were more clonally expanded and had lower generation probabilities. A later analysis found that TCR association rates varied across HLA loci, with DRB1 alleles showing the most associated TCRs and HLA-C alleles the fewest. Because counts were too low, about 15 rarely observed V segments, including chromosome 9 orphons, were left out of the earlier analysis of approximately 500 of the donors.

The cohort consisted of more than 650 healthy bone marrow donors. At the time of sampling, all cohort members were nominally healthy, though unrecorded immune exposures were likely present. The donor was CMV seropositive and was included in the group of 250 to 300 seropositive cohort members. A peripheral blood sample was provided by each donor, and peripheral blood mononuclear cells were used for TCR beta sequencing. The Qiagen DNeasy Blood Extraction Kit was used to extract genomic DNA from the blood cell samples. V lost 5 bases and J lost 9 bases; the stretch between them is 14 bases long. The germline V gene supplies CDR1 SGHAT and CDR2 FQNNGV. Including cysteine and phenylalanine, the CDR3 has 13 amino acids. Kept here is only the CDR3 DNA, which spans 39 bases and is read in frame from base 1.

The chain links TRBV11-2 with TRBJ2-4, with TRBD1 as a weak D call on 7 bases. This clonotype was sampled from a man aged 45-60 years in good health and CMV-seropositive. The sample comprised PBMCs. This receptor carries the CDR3 CASSQDQGGIQYF. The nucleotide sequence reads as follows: TGTGCCAGCAGCCAGGACCAGGGGGGCATTCAGTACTTC.